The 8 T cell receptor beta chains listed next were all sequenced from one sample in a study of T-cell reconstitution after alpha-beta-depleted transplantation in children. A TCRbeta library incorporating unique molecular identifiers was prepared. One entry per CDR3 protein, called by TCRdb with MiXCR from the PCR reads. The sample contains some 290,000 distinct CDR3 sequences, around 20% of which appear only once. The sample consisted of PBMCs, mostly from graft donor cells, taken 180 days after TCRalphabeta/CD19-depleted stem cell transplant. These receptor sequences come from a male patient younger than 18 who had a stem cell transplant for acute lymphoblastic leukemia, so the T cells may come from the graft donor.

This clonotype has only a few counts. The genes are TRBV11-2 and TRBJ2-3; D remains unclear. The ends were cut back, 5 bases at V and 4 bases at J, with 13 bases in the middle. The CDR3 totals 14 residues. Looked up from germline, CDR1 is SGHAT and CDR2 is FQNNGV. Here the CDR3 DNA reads TGTGCCAGCAGCACCCTAGGCCAATCAGATACGCAGTATTTT. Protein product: CASSTLGQSDTQYF.

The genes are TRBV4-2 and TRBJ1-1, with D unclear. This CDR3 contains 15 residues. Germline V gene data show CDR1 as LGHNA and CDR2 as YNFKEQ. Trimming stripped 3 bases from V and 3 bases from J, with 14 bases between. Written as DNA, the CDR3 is TGTGCCAGCAGCCAGCCCCGTAATTATGACACTGAAGCTTTCTTT. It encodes CASSQPRNYDTEAFF.

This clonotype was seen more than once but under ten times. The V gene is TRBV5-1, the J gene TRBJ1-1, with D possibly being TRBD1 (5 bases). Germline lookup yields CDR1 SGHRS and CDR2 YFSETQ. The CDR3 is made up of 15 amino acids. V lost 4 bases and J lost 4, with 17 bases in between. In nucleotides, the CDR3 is TGCGCCAGCAGCCCCGGGACCTTGGTGGGCACTGAAGCTTTCTTT. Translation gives CASSPGTLVGTEAFF.

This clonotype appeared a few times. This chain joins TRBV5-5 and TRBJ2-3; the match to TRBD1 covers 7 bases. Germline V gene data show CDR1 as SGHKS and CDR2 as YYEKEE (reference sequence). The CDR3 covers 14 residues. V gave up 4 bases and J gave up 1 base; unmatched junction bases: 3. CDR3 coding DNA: TGTGCCAGCAGCCCCGGGACAGGCACAGATACGCAGTATTTT. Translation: CASSPGTGTDTQYF. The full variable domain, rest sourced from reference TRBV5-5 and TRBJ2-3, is DAGVTQSPTHLIKTRGQQVTLRCSPISGHKSVSWYQQVLGQGPQFIFQYYEKEERGRGNFPDRFSARQFPNYSSELNVNALLLGDSALYLCASSPGTGTDTQYFGPGTRLTVL.

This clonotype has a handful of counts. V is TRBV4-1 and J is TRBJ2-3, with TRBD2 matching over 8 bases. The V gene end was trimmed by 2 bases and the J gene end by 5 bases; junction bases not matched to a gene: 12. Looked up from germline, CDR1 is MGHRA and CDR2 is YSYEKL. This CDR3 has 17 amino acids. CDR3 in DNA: TGCGCCAGCAGCCAAACGGCGGGAGGCACTTTGCTAGATACGCAGTATTTT. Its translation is CASSQTAGGTLLDTQYF.

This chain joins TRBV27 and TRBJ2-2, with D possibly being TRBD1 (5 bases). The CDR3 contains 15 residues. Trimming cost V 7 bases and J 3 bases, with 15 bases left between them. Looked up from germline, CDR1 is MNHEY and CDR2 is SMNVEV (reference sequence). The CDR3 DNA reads TGTGCCAGCACCGAAAGTGGGGCACACACCGGGGAGCTGTTTTTT. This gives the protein CASTESGAHTGELFF.

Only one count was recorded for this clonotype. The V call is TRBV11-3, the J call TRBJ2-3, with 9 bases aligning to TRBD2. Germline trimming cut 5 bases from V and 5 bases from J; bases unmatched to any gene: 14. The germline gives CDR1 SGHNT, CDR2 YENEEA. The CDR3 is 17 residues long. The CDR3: CASSPGLGLAARDTQYF. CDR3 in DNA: TGTGCCAGCAGCCCAGGGTTGGGACTAGCAGCTAGAGATACGCAGTATTTT.

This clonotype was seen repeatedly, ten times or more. The CDR3 sequence: CASSLSQNTEAFF. CDR3 in DNA: TGCGCCAGCAGCTTGAGCCAGAACACTGAAGCTTTCTTT. V gene TRBV5-1 combines with J gene TRBJ1-1; D not certain. CDR3 length: 13 amino acids. The V gene lost 1 base and the J gene lost 1 base, with 5 bases spanning the gap. CDR1 and CDR2 (germline): SGHRS, YFSETQ.